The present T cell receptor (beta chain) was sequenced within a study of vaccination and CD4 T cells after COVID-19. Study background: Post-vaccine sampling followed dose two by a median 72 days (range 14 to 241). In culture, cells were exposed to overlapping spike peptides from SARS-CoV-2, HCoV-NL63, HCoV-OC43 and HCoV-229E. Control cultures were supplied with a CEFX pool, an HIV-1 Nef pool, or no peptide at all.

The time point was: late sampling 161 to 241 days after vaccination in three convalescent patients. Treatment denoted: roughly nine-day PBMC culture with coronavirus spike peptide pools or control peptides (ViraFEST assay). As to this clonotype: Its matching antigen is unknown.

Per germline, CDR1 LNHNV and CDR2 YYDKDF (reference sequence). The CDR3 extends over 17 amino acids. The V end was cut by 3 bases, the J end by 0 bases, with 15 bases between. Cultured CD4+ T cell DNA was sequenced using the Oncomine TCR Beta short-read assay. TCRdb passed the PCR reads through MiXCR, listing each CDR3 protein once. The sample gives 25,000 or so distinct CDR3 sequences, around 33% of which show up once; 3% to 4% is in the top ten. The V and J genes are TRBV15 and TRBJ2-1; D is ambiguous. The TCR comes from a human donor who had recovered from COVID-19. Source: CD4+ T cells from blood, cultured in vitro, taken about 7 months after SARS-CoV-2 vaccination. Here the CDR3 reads CATSRGEGMSSYNEQFF. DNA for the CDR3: TGTGCCACCAGCAGGGGTGAAGGTATGAGCTCCTACAATGAGCAGTTCTTC. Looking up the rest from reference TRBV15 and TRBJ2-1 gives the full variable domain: DAMVIQNPRYQVTQFGKPVTLSCSQTLNHNVMYWYQQKSSQAPKLLFHYYDKDFNNEADTPDNFQSRRPNTSFCFLDIRSPGLGDTAMYLCATSRGEGMSSYNEQFFGPGTRLTVL.